The rows below give T cell receptor beta chains drawn from one sample of a study of CD8 T cells in Susac syndrome. TCRdb itself ran the immunoSEQ multiplex PCR reads through MiXCR, one entry per CDR3 protein. This table has some 260,000 distinct CDR3 sequences, approximately 81% appearing once. The sequencing input was CD8+ T cells from PBMCs. All receptors derive from a human donor with multiple sclerosis. CDR3s include the opening cysteine and the closing phenylalanine or tryptophan. The D gene is left open where the match is weak. Rows give clone size only sometimes, using once, few, many, or a class for an expanded clone.

D gene,J gene,CDR3 length,clone size,V gene,CDR3 DNA,CDR3 protein
TRBD1,TRBJ1-1,17,.,TRBV5-1,TGCGCCAGCAGCTTGGGGTATTCGACAGGGACAGACACTGAAGCTTTCTTT,CASSLGYSTGTDTEAFF
.,TRBJ2-7,13,few,TRBV7-9,TGTGCCAGCAGCCCTATCTCGCGATACGAGCAGTACTTC,CASSPISRYEQYF
.,TRBJ2-7,16,.,TRBV19,TGTGCCAGTAGCCGACGATCTGGGCTAGGGAGTGGCGAGCAGTACTTC,CASSRRSGLGSGEQYF
TRBD2,TRBJ2-7,13,.,TRBV27,TGTGCCAGCAGTCACGGGAGGAGGTCCGAGCAGTACTTC,CASSHGRRSEQYF
TRBD1,TRBJ1-2,15,.,TRBV20-1,TGCAGTGCTAGAGATCCCCAGGGGGAGAGCTATGGCTACACCTTC,CSARDPQGESYGYTF
TRBD2,TRBJ2-3,14,few,TRBV30,TGTGCCTGGCGAGGACTAGCGGGAGAAGATACGCAGTATTTT,CAWRGLAGEDTQYF
.,TRBJ2-2,17,.,TRBV21-1,TGTGCCAGCAGCTACAAGATGGGGGCAGAGAACACCGGGGAGCTGTTTTTT,CASSYKMGAENTGELFF
TRBD2,TRBJ2-2,17,.,TRBV5-1,TGCGCCAGCAGTTACGTCCACGCGGGAGGTCTCATGGAGGAGCTGTTTTTT,CASSYVHAGGLMEELFF
TRBD1,TRBJ1-1,17,.,TRBV7-9,TGTGCCAGCAGCGCAGGGACAGGGGGAGCCCGGGGCACTGAAGCTTTCTTT,CASSAGTGGARGTEAFF
.,TRBJ2-3,17,.,TRBV3-1,TGTGCCAGCAGCCAAGACTCCGCGCCAAGAAGCACAGATACGCAGTATTTT,CASSQDSAPRSTDTQYF
TRBD2,TRBJ2-2,14,few,TRBV27,TGTGCCAGCAGTCTCTCCTGGGGAGGGGGGGAGCTGTTTTTT,CASSLSWGGGELFF
.,TRBJ2-6,16,.,TRBV6-2/TRBV6-3,TGTGCCAGCAGTTCGCCACCCCCCGGAGGGGCCAACGTCCTGACTTTC,CASSSPPPGGANVLTF
.,TRBJ1-1,16,.,TRBV5-6,TGTGCCAGCAGCGCCGGGTCGCCAGGAGCGAACACTGAAGCTTTCTTT,CASSAGSPGANTEAFF
TRBD2,TRBJ2-1,14,.,TRBV7-3,TGTGCCAGCAATACTAGCGGGAGTGACAATGAGCAGTTCTTC,CASNTSGSDNEQFF